What follows are 25 T cell receptor beta chains derived from one specimen sequenced in a study of identical twins. TCRdb re-analysed the 5' RACE reads in MiXCR, keeping a single row per CDR3 protein. The repertoire consists of around 250,000 distinct CDR3 sequences, with 5.5% to 8% occurring once and the leading ten covering approximately 3.7%. These data were also reused for a study on yellow fever vaccine responses in identical twins.

The sample comprised memory (CD45RO+) T cells sorted from blood. The receptors here all came from a woman between 18 and 29 years old in good health.

The CDR3 DNA follows: TGTGCCAGCAGCCCGCGAGTTAGCGGGGGGAACCAAGAGACCCAGTACTTC. It encodes CASSPRVSGGNQETQYF. The chain uses TRBV3-1 and TRBJ2-5; 10 bases match TRBD2. There are 17 residues in the CDR3. CDR1 LGHDT and CDR2 YNNKEL come from the germline V gene (reference sequence). The trim removed 4 bases at V and 0 bases at J, leaving 8 bases unmatched.

This clonotype was seen many times. The rearrangement joins TRBV5-1 to TRBJ2-7; 11 positions agree with TRBD1. CDR3 size: 14 residues. J gave up 5 bases and V 4 bases, and 5 bases lay outside the gene matches. Germline V gene lookup returns CDR1 SGHRS and CDR2 YFSETQ. In DNA form, the CDR3 reads TGCGCCAGCAGCATGGGACAGGGGGTCCACGAGCAGTACTTC. Translated: CASSMGQGVHEQYF. Full variable domain (rest looked up from reference TRBV5-1 and TRBJ2-7): KAGVTQTPRYLIKTRGQQVTLSCSPISGHRSVSWYQQTPGQGLQFLFEYFSETQRNKGNFPGRFSGRQFSNSRSEMNVSTLELGDSALYLCASSMGQGVHEQYFGPGTRLTVT.

There are many counts of this clonotype. The chain couples TRBV20-1 to TRBJ2-2, with D possibly being TRBD1 (5 bases). The V and J ends lost 6 bases and 3 bases respectively, with 8 bases between them. Germline CDR1 and CDR2: DFQATT and SNEGSKA (reference sequence). The CDR3 runs 12 residues. CDR3: CSADIDTGELFF. DNA for the CDR3: TGCAGTGCGGACATCGACACCGGGGAGCTGTTTTTT.

This clonotype was counted once. V is TRBV28 and J is TRBJ1-1, with 7 bases identical to TRBD1. Germline V gene data show CDR1 as MDHEN and CDR2 as SYDVKM. The CDR3 runs 14 residues. V lost 8 bases and J lost 0; bases outside the gene matches: 6. CDR3 coding DNA: TGTGCCAGCCATCAGGGGGGCCTGAACACTGAAGCTTTCTTT. Protein: CASHQGGLNTEAFF.

In this sample, this clonotype is medium-sized. Here the CDR3 DNA reads TGTGCCAGCAGCTACCGGGACAGCAACACCGGGGAGCTGTTTTTT. This encodes CASSYRDSNTGELFF. The chain is built from TRBV7-8 and TRBJ2-2, with TRBD1 matching 7 bases. The CDR3 is 15 residues long. Germline V gene data show CDR1 as SGHVS and CDR2 as FQNEAQ. V was clipped by 4 bases and J by 2 bases; unmatched bases: 4.

This chain links TRBV6-1 with TRBJ2-7, with 10 positions matching TRBD1. V shed 5 bases and J 4 bases; nucleotides not matched to a gene: 8. Germline values: CDR1 MNHNS, CDR2 SASEGT. CDR3 size: 15 residues. CDR3 loop: CASSPRDRGGYEQYV. The CDR3 bases are TGTGCCAGCAGTCCTCGGGACAGGGGTGGTTACGAGCAGTACGTC.

The chain uses TRBV15 and TRBJ2-4; D is undetermined. Germline V gene lookup returns CDR1 LNHNV and CDR2 YYDKDF (reference sequence). Deletions cut 0 bases from V and 4 bases from J, with 16 bases between. The CDR3 has 17 residues. In nucleotides, the CDR3 is TGTGCCACCAGCAGAGATTGGGTAGACGCTGGTAAAAACATTCAGTACTTC. Translating it yields CATSRDWVDAGKNIQYF.

The V call is TRBV20-1, the J call TRBJ2-1; TRBD2 matches at 8 bases. CDR1 and CDR2 from the germline V gene are DFQATT and SNEGSKA (reference sequence). This CDR3 has 15 amino acids. The V segment lost 5 bases and the J segment 8 bases; nucleotides outside the gene matches: 14. The CDR3: CSAGEREYLAHEQFF. CDR3 sequence (DNA): TGCAGTGCTGGCGAGCGGGAGTATCTGGCGCATGAGCAGTTCTTC.

This chain uses TRBV27 with TRBJ2-1; the D is unclear. CDR1 and CDR2 (germline): MNHEY, SMNVEV (reference sequence). The CDR3 is made up of 15 amino acids. Trimming removed 3 bases at V and 7 bases at J, with 16 bases between. CDR3 sequence: CASSFWFGPTNEQFF. The CDR3 DNA reads TGTGCCAGCAGTTTTTGGTTTGGTCCTACGAATGAGCAGTTCTTC.

V usage is TRBV10-3 and J usage is TRBJ2-5; the D gene is possibly TRBD2 (5 bases). Germline V CDR1 and CDR2: ENHRY, SYGVKD. V was shortened by 7 bases and J by 5 bases, with 14 bases between the two germline ends. The CDR3 consists of 13 residues. The CDR3 DNA reads as TGTGCCATCATGGCTAGCCCTTCGGAGACCCAGTACTTC. Protein sequence: CAIMASPSETQYF.

This clonotype was counted at least ten times. The chain couples TRBV5-1 to TRBJ2-7, with unresolved D. The V end was cut by 4 bases, the J end by 4 bases, with 12 bases between. The CDR3 covers 13 residues. Per the germline V gene, CDR1 is SGHRS and CDR2 is YFSETQ. Here the CDR3 DNA reads TGCGCCAGCAGCGCCCACGCGTCGTACGAGCAGTACTTC. Amino acid sequence: CASSAHASYEQYF.

This chain joins TRBV29-1 and TRBJ2-1; D call uncertain. The germline V gene has CDR1 SQVTM and CDR2 ANQGSEA. The CDR3 runs 14 residues. Trimming stripped 0 bases from V and 4 bases from J, with 10 bases between. The DNA of the CDR3 is TGCAGCGTTGAAGATGGCCGGTGGTACAATGAGCAGTTCTTC. Translated: CSVEDGRWYNEQFF.

J is TRBJ1-2 and V is TRBV2; weak D call: TRBD1 (6 bases). V dropped 8 bases and J dropped 7 bases, with 23 bases sitting between them. Germline assignment: CDR1 SNHLY and CDR2 FYNNEI. The CDR3 extends over 15 amino acids. The CDR3 sequence is CASGQNILTMVGYTF. CDR3 bases: TGTGCCAGCGGACAGAATATCCTAACTATGGTTGGCTACACCTTC.

This clonotype was found many times. V gene TRBV6-5 combines with J gene TRBJ1-2; D perhaps matches TRBD1 (6 bases). The ends were cut back, 0 bases at V and 8 bases at J, with 16 bases in the middle. The CDR3 runs 15 residues. Germline-derived CDR1 and CDR2 are MNHEY and SVGAGI. DNA of the CDR3: TGTGCCAGCAGTTACTCGACGGACAGTCTTAAAGGCTACACCTTC. Translation gives CASSYSTDSLKGYTF.

In its sample, this clonotype was seen many times. This rearrangement joins TRBV5-1 to TRBJ2-1; 9 nucleotides agree with TRBD2. Germline values: CDR1 SGHRS, CDR2 YFSETQ. V lost 4 bases, J lost 4 bases, and 6 bases stayed unmatched. This CDR3 region has 15 residues. CDR3 in DNA: TGCGCCAGCAGCAAAAGCGGGGGGCTATACAATGAGCAGTTCTTC. Its protein is CASSKSGGLYNEQFF.

In this sample, this clonotype turned up a few times. This chain uses TRBV11-2 with TRBJ1-2, with TRBD1 matching 11 bases. The CDR3 contains 16 residues. V dropped 5 bases and J dropped 6; count of bases not matched to a gene: 11. Looked up from germline, CDR1 is SGHAT and CDR2 is FQNNGV. Here the CDR3 DNA reads TGTGCCAGCAGCGCCCTAGCGGACAGGGGGCGGAATGGCTACACCTTC. Encoded protein: CASSALADRGRNGYTF.

A few counts support this clonotype. This rearrangement joins TRBV10-3 to TRBJ2-2; 12 nucleotides line up with TRBD1. The junction had 10 bases not matched to a gene; V was cut back by 2 bases and J by 0 bases. CDR1 and CDR2 from the germline V gene are ENHRY and SYGVKD. CDR3 length: 20 amino acids. This CDR3 reads CAISEQPGQGATANTGELFF. In nucleotides, the CDR3 is TGTGCCATCAGTGAGCAACCGGGACAGGGGGCTACCGCGAACACCGGGGAGCTGTTTTTT.

V is TRBV28 and J is TRBJ1-3; no firm D call. The CDR3 has 14 amino acids. Looked up from germline, CDR1 is MDHEN and CDR2 is SYDVKM. Trimming shortened V by 4 bases and J by 2 bases, and 9 bases separated the two germline ends. The CDR3 here is CASSSSGTGNTIYF. The CDR3 DNA sequence: TGTGCCAGCAGTTCCAGTGGAACTGGAAACACCATATATTTT.

This clonotype showed up just a few times. The gene calls are TRBV11-2 and TRBJ2-1; D call uncertain. This CDR3 is 19 amino acids long. The V gene's germline CDR1 is SGHAT and CDR2 FQNNGV. V gave up 0 bases and J gave up 0 bases, with 18 bases separating them. CDR3 bases: TGTGCCAGCAGCTTAGATTGGGTGCCGGATATAAGCTCCTACAATGAGCAGTTCTTC. This sequence encodes CASSLDWVPDISSYNEQFF.

The chain carries TRBV20-1 and TRBJ2-1; maybe TRBD2 (6 bases). CDR1 DFQATT and CDR2 SNEGSKA come from the germline V gene (reference sequence). This CDR3 has 15 amino acids. Trimming removed 3 bases at V and 4 bases at J, with 16 bases between. The CDR3: CSASRDSRTYNEQFF. DNA of the CDR3: TGCAGTGCTAGTCGGGACTCCCGGACTTACAATGAGCAGTTCTTC.

This clonotype was recorded many times. This chain connects TRBV12-3 or TRBV12-4 to TRBJ1-1; maybe TRBD1 (5 bases). This CDR3 contains 14 residues. Trimming took 1 base from V and 0 from J, leaving 6 bases between them. The CDR3 DNA reads TGTGCCAGCAGTTTAGGGACAATGAACACTGAAGCTTTCTTT. This encodes CASSLGTMNTEAFF.

The sample holds a few counts of this clonotype. This sequence joins TRBV24-1 and TRBJ1-2; unclear D gene. The V end lost 9 bases, the J end lost 2 bases, and 12 bases lay between the germline ends. The CDR3 is 13 amino acids. Per germline, CDR1 KGHDR and CDR2 SFDVKD. CDR3: CATSYGRNYGYTF. The CDR3 DNA is TGTGCCACCTCATATGGCAGAAACTATGGCTACACCTTC.

This clonotype came up a few times. The CDR3 nucleotides are TGCAGCGTTGAAGTCAGTCAACGGAGGAGGTACGAGCAGTACTTC. It yields the protein CSVEVSQRRRYEQYF. The chain links TRBV29-1 to TRBJ2-7; D is possibly TRBD2 (5 bases). V was pared by 1 base and J by 4 bases, with 17 bases between. CDR1 SQVTM and CDR2 ANQGSEA come from the germline V gene. The CDR3 loop spans 15 amino acids.

Ten or more counts support this clonotype. The rearrangement joins TRBV15 to TRBJ1-1; maybe TRBD1 (6 bases). Germline V gene sequence: CDR1 LNHNV, CDR2 YYDKDF (reference sequence). This CDR3 is 18 amino acids long. With 3 bases removed from V and 3 bases from J, the gap between germline ends came to 23 bases. CDR3 sequence (DNA): TGTGCCACCAGCAGGGACAGCCCGCTGGCTCATGAGGACACTGAAGCTTTCTTT. It encodes CATSRDSPLAHEDTEAFF.

This clonotype appeared many times. The rearrangement uses TRBV4-1 and TRBJ2-3; 13 positions agree with TRBD2. From germline, CDR1 is MGHRA and CDR2 YSYEKL. The CDR3 is 17 residues long. The V segment lost 4 bases and the J segment 6 bases; nucleotides outside the gene matches: 10. In nucleotides, the CDR3 is TGCGCCAGCAGCCGGACGACTAGCGGGGGGACGGCGGATACGCAGTATTTT. Amino acid sequence: CASSRTTSGGTADTQYF.